What follows are 32 T cell receptor beta chains derived from one specimen sequenced in a study of cytomegalovirus exposure and HLA in healthy donors. With 60 Vbeta and 13 Jbeta primers, the PCR was carried out. The data were produced by immunoSEQ multiplex PCR, yet TCRdb's version contains in-frame clones alone and is incomplete. Of more than 100,000 clones in the sample, 15% to 17% were seen once. Sequenced input: PBMCs. The receptors come from a woman younger than 30 in good health and CMV-seronegative.

This clone was seen a handful of times. This sequence joins TRBV6-4 and TRBJ2-6; D ambiguous. V dropped 3 bases and J dropped 3 bases, with 6 bases sitting between them. The germline V gene encodes CDR1 MRHNA and CDR2 SNTAGT. CDR3 length: 14 residues. CDR3: CASSDNNGANVLTF. The CDR3 DNA reads TGTGCCAGCAGTGATAATAATGGGGCCAACGTCCTGACTTTC.

This clone was recorded a few times. The rearrangement links TRBV11-2 to TRBJ2-7, with D tentatively TRBD2 (6 bases). Germline V lookup: CDR1 SGHAT, CDR2 FQNNGV. CDR3 length: 15 amino acids. The V end was cut by 0 bases, the J end by 0 bases, with 9 bases between. The CDR3 reads CASSLEAGFSYEQYF. CDR3 DNA: TGTGCCAGCAGCTTAGAGGCGGGGTTCTCCTACGAGCAGTACTTC.

The V call is TRBV7-9, the J call TRBJ1-1, with 7 bases fitting TRBD1. CDR3 length: 16 residues. V shed 4 bases, J shed 5 bases, and the junction held 13 bases outside the gene matches. Germline lookup yields CDR1 SEHNR and CDR2 FQNEAQ (reference sequence). The CDR3 sequence is CASSSTSSRGRTEAFF. The CDR3 DNA is TGTGCCAGCAGCTCCACCTCCTCCAGGGGGAGGACTGAAGCTTTCTTT.

This sequence joins TRBV4-1 and TRBJ2-1, with D tentatively TRBD1 (5 bases). Germline V gives CDR1 MGHRA, CDR2 YSYEKL. The CDR3 covers 12 residues. The V and J ends lost 4 bases and 8 bases respectively, with 9 bases between them. The CDR3 is CASSPKGDEQFF. In DNA form, the CDR3 reads TGCGCCAGCAGCCCGAAAGGGGATGAGCAGTTCTTC.

This clone was observed a handful of times. V and J are TRBV9 and TRBJ1-1; no definite D call. CDR1 SGDLS and CDR2 YYNGEE come from the germline V gene. The V end was cut by 3 bases, the J end by 6 bases, with 12 bases between. There are 13 residues in the CDR3. The DNA for the CDR3 is TGTGCCAGCAGCGCCCTAGTGGCACCTGAAGCTTTCTTT. Amino acid sequence: CASSALVAPEAFF. The full variable domain, completed using reference TRBV9 and TRBJ1-1, is DSGVTQTPKHLITATGQRVTLRCSPRSGDLSVYWYQQSLDQGLQFLIQYYNGEERAKGNILERFSAQQFPDLHSELNLSSLELGDSALYFCASSALVAPEAFFGQGTRLTVV.

The V and J genes are TRBV5-1 and TRBJ1-2, with D tentatively TRBD1 (5 bases). This CDR3 spans 16 amino acids. Germline lookup yields CDR1 SGHRS and CDR2 YFSETQ. Trimming removed 4 bases from V and 0 bases from J, with 16 bases in between. CDR3 amino acids: CASSVLGHPANYGYTF. The CDR3 bases are TGCGCCAGCAGCGTCCTCGGACACCCCGCTAACTATGGCTACACCTTC.

This chain uses TRBV7-9 with TRBJ1-5, with TRBD1 identical over 7 bases. The CDR3 totals 17 residues. Germline CDR1 is SEHNR and CDR2 is FQNEAQ (reference sequence). Trimming at V came to 2 bases and at J to 0 bases, leaving 7 bases not matched to a gene. The CDR3 loop is CASSLSRDSNSNQPQHF. CDR3 in DNA: TGTGCCAGCAGCTTATCAAGGGACAGTAATAGCAATCAGCCCCAGCATTTT.

Only a few counts were recorded for this clone. The chain carries TRBV28 and TRBJ2-7; D call uncertain. Deletions cut 7 bases from V and 0 bases from J, with 4 bases between. Germline values: CDR1 MDHEN, CDR2 SYDVKM. CDR3 length equals 11 residues. For the CDR3, the DNA is TGTGCCAGCATCGGCTCCTACGAGCAGTACTTC. It is translated as CASIGSYEQYF.

Ten or more counts support this clone. CDR3 protein: CASSEWGTGPHMNTEAFF. For the CDR3, the DNA is TGTGCCAGCAGTGAATGGGGTACAGGGCCCCATATGAACACTGAAGCTTTCTTT. The chain carries TRBV25-1 and TRBJ1-1; tentatively, D is TRBD1 (6 bases). This CDR3 has 18 residues. Trimming removed 1 base from V and 0 bases from J, with 18 bases in between. CDR1 MGHDK and CDR2 SYGVNS come from the germline V gene.

The table lists this clone with a count of one. This chain links TRBV29-1 with TRBJ2-1; 7 nucleotides line up with TRBD2. The germline V gene has CDR1 SQVTM and CDR2 ANQGSEA. V was pared by 3 bases and J by 1 base, with 6 bases of the junction left unmatched. The CDR3 has 15 residues. The CDR3 reads CSVEWGGKSYNEQFF. The DNA of the CDR3 is TGCAGCGTTGAGTGGGGGGGGAAATCCTACAATGAGCAGTTCTTC.

The CDR3 protein is CASSSGFNYGYTF. The DNA of the CDR3 is TGTGCCAGCAGCTCAGGGTTTAACTATGGCTACACCTTC. The chain uses TRBV27 and TRBJ1-2, with D maybe TRBD1 (5 bases). The CDR3 extends over 13 amino acids. Germline CDR1 is MNHEY and CDR2 is SMNVEV (reference sequence). V gave up 6 bases and J gave up 1 base, with 9 bases separating them.

This clone was seen a handful of times. This chain connects TRBV6-6 to TRBJ2-1; D might be TRBD2 (6 bases). The CDR3 extends over 14 amino acids. Germline assignment: CDR1 MNHNY and CDR2 SVGAGI (reference sequence). Trimming took 5 bases from V and 4 from J, leaving 12 bases between them. The CDR3 DNA sequence: TGTGCCAGCAGTCCGGGGGACGGATACAATGAGCAGTTCTTC. Amino acids: CASSPGDGYNEQFF.

The gene calls are TRBV5-1 and TRBJ2-7; no clear D. V was trimmed by 0 bases and J by 6 bases, leaving 13 bases between them. The CDR3 is 14 residues long. CDR1 is SGHRS, CDR2 YFSETQ, per germline. The CDR3 nucleotides read TGCGCCAGCAGCTTGGACCCGGCTTCGGGCGAGCAGTACTTC. Protein: CASSLDPASGEQYF.

J is TRBJ2-3 and V is TRBV11-2; TRBD1 matches 7 bases. V was pared by 5 bases and J by 10 bases, with 15 bases of the junction left unmatched. Germline V gives CDR1 SGHAT, CDR2 FQNNGV. CDR3 length: 15 residues. The CDR3 nucleotides read TGTGCCAGCAGCGCCAACAGGGGCCGACAGGGTCCGCAGTATTTT. It is translated as CASSANRGRQGPQYF. Supplemented by reference TRBV11-2 and TRBJ2-3, the full variable domain reads EAGVAQSPRYKIIEKRQSVAFWCNPISGHATLYWYQQILGQGPKLLIQFQNNGVVDDSQLPKDRFSAERLKGVDSTLKIQPAKLEDSAVYLCASSANRGRQGPQYFGPGTRLTVL.

V usage is TRBV28 and J usage is TRBJ1-1; D is undetermined. The CDR3 covers 13 residues. With 2 bases removed from V and 0 bases from J, the gap between germline ends came to 4 bases. Germline V CDR1 and CDR2: MDHEN, SYDVKM. In DNA form, the CDR3 reads TGTGCCAGCAGTTTACCGGTGAACACTGAAGCTTTCTTT. It translates to CASSLPVNTEAFF.

With respect to this clone: Other DNA sequences in this sample translate to the same CDR3. The chain combines TRBV5-6 with TRBJ2-7, with D unresolved. Between the trimmed V and J ends, which lost 2 bases and 2 bases, there was a span of 5 bases. This CDR3 is built from 12 residues. Per germline, CDR1 SGHDT and CDR2 YYEEEE. CDR3 in amino acids: CASSFRAYEQYF. The CDR3 DNA is TGTGCCAGCAGCTTTCGTGCCTACGAGCAGTACTTC.

This sequence joins TRBV5-5 and TRBJ2-3, with D possibly being TRBD2 (5 bases). V lost 7 bases and J lost 2, with 14 bases in between. Germline V gene sequence: CDR1 SGHKS, CDR2 YYEKEE (reference sequence). This CDR3 is 14 amino acids long. CDR3 nucleotide sequence: TGTGCCAGCGGCCAGGAGGCGGACACAGATACGCAGTATTTT. Residues: CASGQEADTDTQYF.

The chain links TRBV25-1 to TRBJ1-2; D call uncertain. The germline CDR1 and CDR2 sequences are MGHDK and SYGVNS. The V gene lost 3 bases and the J gene lost 5 bases, with 10 bases spanning the gap. There are 13 residues in the CDR3. CDR3 sequence reads: CASSDPRSYGYTF. As DNA, the CDR3 is TGTGCCAGCAGTGATCCCCGGTCTTATGGCTACACCTTC.

This clone was counted only a few times. This rearrangement joins TRBV7-8 to TRBJ2-5, with TRBD1 as a possible D gene (6 bases). Germline-derived CDR1 and CDR2 are SGHVS and FQNEAQ. Trimming took 5 bases from V and 5 from J, leaving 21 bases between them. The CDR3 is 16 residues long. CDR3 bases: TGTGCCAGCAGCACGGACAGACTTCAGCTACGGGAGACCCAGTACTTC. This translates into CASSTDRLQLRETQYF.

The J gene is TRBJ2-3, the V gene TRBV9, with 7 bases fitting TRBD2. With V trimmed by 3 bases and J by 0 bases, 7 bases remained unmatched. The CDR3 is 16 residues long. Germline V gene sequence: CDR1 SGDLS, CDR2 YYNGEE. For the CDR3, the DNA is TGTGCCAGCAGCGAGACCGGGACTATAAGCACAGATACGCAGTATTTT. This sequence encodes CASSETGTISTDTQYF.

The chain carries TRBV27 and TRBJ2-1; 7 bases agree with TRBD1. CDR1 is MNHEY, CDR2 SMNVEV, per germline (reference sequence). The CDR3 loop spans 13 amino acids. Trimming removed 7 bases from V and 5 bases from J; junction bases left unmatched: 5. The CDR3 loop reads CASIGQVNNEQFF. In nucleotides, the CDR3 is TGTGCCAGCATAGGACAGGTAAACAATGAGCAGTTCTTC.

The chain employs TRBV6-6 and TRBJ1-2; D call uncertain. The CDR3 spans 15 residues. CDR1 and CDR2 from the germline V gene are MNHNY and SVGAGI (reference sequence). Trimming shortened V by 2 bases and J by 2 bases, and 12 bases separated the two germline ends. Here the CDR3 reads CASSYTAAVNYGYTF. The CDR3 nucleotides read TGTGCCAGCAGTTACACCGCGGCGGTAAACTATGGCTACACCTTC.

A note on this clone: This sample includes further DNA sequences coding for the same CDR3. V usage is TRBV30 and J usage is TRBJ1-5; 10 bases match TRBD1. The CDR3 has 13 amino acids. Germline V lookup: CDR1 GTSNPN, CDR2 SVGIG (reference sequence). Trimming took 7 bases from V and 6 from J; bases not matched to a gene: 6. The CDR3 nucleotides read TGTGCCTCGACAGGGGGCGCGGGTCAGCCCCAGCATTTT. It is translated as CASTGGAGQPQHF.

The V and J genes are TRBV7-2 and TRBJ1-5; TRBD1 is a possible D gene (5 bases). Germline V gene data show CDR1 as SGHTA and CDR2 as FQGNSA. The V gene lost 1 base and the J gene lost 7 bases, with 11 bases spanning the gap. CDR3 size: 14 residues. CDR3 nucleotide sequence: TGTGCCAGCAGCTTAGATCCGGCAGGGCAGCCCCAGCATTTT. Translating gives CASSLDPAGQPQHF.

This chain links TRBV2 with TRBJ1-1, with D unresolved. Trimming shortened V by 8 bases and J by 1 base, and 20 bases separated the two germline ends. Germline loops: CDR1 SNHLY, CDR2 FYNNEI. CDR3 size: 16 residues. CDR3 amino acids: CASLEVVGRKNTEAFF. The CDR3 bases are TGTGCCAGCCTAGAGGTCGTAGGTCGCAAGAACACTGAAGCTTTCTTT.

This clone has a handful of counts. The chain carries TRBV27 and TRBJ2-6; 12 bases agree with TRBD1. The CDR3 extends over 17 amino acids. V was pared by 8 bases and J by 2 bases, with 7 bases of the junction left unmatched. Germline-derived CDR1 and CDR2 are MNHEY and SMNVEV (reference sequence). The CDR3, as DNA: TGTGCCAGCGGGACAGGGGGCGCGAGGGCTGGGGCCAACGTCCTGACTTTC. This encodes CASGTGGARAGANVLTF.

This clone occurred a few times. CDR3: CSVENRGSYEQYF. In DNA, the CDR3 is TGCAGCGTTGAAAACAGGGGGAGTTACGAGCAGTACTTC. The V and J genes are TRBV29-1 and TRBJ2-7; 8 nucleotides agree with TRBD1. Germline trimming cut 2 bases from V and 4 bases from J; bases unmatched to any gene: 4. The CDR3 runs to 13 residues. In germline, CDR1 is SQVTM, CDR2 ANQGSEA.

Only a few counts were recorded for this clone. The chain couples TRBV9 to TRBJ2-3, with D perhaps TRBD2 (5 bases). This CDR3 contains 16 residues. Germline assignment: CDR1 SGDLS and CDR2 YYNGEE. V was trimmed by 0 bases and J by 0 bases, leaving 11 bases between them. Here the CDR3 DNA reads TGTGCCAGCAGCGTAGGAGCCCGGGGAAGCACAGATACGCAGTATTTT. This sequence encodes CASSVGARGSTDTQYF.

The gene calls are TRBV2 and TRBJ1-5, with D possibly TRBD1 on 5 matching bases. From germline, CDR1 is SNHLY and CDR2 FYNNEI. The CDR3 has 15 amino acids. The V gene lost 2 bases and the J gene lost 4 bases, with 12 bases spanning the gap. CDR3 loop: CASSELGQKNQPQHF. The CDR3 region has the DNA TGTGCCAGCAGTGAATTGGGGCAGAAAAATCAGCCCCAGCATTTT. The whole variable domain, filled in from reference TRBV2 and TRBJ1-5, reads EPEVTQTPSHQVTQMGQEVILRCVPISNHLYFYWYRQILGQKVEFLVSFYNNEISEKSEIFDDQFSVERPDGSNFTLKIRSTKLEDSAMYFCASSELGQKNQPQHFGDGTRLSIL.

The V call is TRBV12-5, the J call TRBJ2-7, with D possibly matching TRBD1 (6 bases). This CDR3 has 15 amino acids. Germline V gene lookup returns CDR1 LGHNT and CDR2 FRNRAP. Trimming took off 6 bases at V and 3 bases at J, with 18 bases between the two ends. The CDR3 nucleotides read TGTGCTAGTGGCCCCCCGGACAGTGAAGTCTACGAGCAGTACTTC. As protein: CASGPPDSEVYEQYF.

The chain joins TRBV5-1 to TRBJ1-1, with TRBD1 matching 10 bases. CDR3 size: 16 residues. The V segment lost 0 bases and the J segment 5 bases; nucleotides outside the gene matches: 7. Germline V lookup: CDR1 SGHRS, CDR2 YFSETQ. The CDR3 DNA is TGCGCCAGCAGCTTGGGGAGTCGGACAGGGGGGACTGAAGCTTTCTTT. Protein product: CASSLGSRTGGTEAFF. The full variable domain, completed using reference TRBV5-1 and TRBJ1-1, is KAGVTQTPRYLIKTRGQQVTLSCSPISGHRSVSWYQQTPGQGLQFLFEYFSETQRNKGNFPGRFSGRQFSNSRSEMNVSTLELGDSALYLCASSLGSRTGGTEAFFGQGTRLTVV.

The sample holds a few counts of this clone. J is TRBJ2-7 and V is TRBV5-1, with D tentatively TRBD1 (6 bases). The CDR3 covers 15 residues. With 4 bases removed from V and 3 bases from J, the gap between germline ends came to 17 bases. The V gene's germline CDR1 is SGHRS and CDR2 YFSETQ. DNA of the CDR3: TGCGCCAGCAGCCCTGGCGGCAACAGGGACTACGAGCAGTACTTC. Protein product: CASSPGGNRDYEQYF.